The sequence of this T cell receptor (beta chain) was determined in a study of T cell responses to AZD1222 COVID-19 vaccine. Whole-study findings and limits: White British people made up most donors, females outnumbered males, and clonal diversity was possibly underestimated.

V was trimmed by 3 bases and J by 2 bases, leaving 1 base between them. CDR3 length: 11 amino acids. CDR1 SEHNR and CDR2 FQNEAQ come from the germline V gene (reference sequence). About this clone itself: Its antigen is currently unknown.

Sequencing used immunoSEQ multiplex PCR; TCRdb keeps in-frame clones, though not all of them. The data contain roughly 120,000 clones, approximately 90% of them singletons. The TCR was taken from an adult in good health. The chain combines TRBV7-9 with TRBJ2-5; D call uncertain. The input for sequencing was peripheral blood, taken on day 0 of AZD1222 vaccination. CDR3 residues: CASSLQETQYF. Here the CDR3 DNA reads TGTGCCAGCAGCTTGCAAGAGACCCAGTACTTC. Variable domain in full (rest from reference TRBV7-9 and TRBJ2-5): DTGVSQNPRHKITKRGQNVTFRCDPISEHNRLYWYRQTLGQGPEFLTYFQNEAQLEKSRLLSDRFSAERPKGSFSTLEIQRTEQGDSAMYLCASSLQETQYFGPGTRLLVL.